This T cell receptor (beta chain) derives from a study of post-analysis software for immune sequencing data. Overall study context: Courses of disease covered relapsing-remitting, secondary progressive and progressive-relapsing multiple sclerosis. Study outcomes and limitations: F measure showed strong co-clustering of same-batch samples. Multiple sclerosis was associated with a significant reduction in normalized Chao1 diversity relative to controls. About five TRBV segments occurring more often in patients than controls included TRBV5-6, TRBV5-1 and TRBV20-1.

This CDR3 contains 11 residues. Trimming shortened V by 8 bases and J by 6 bases, and 6 bases separated the two germline ends. The germline CDR1 and CDR2 sequences are KGHDR and SFDVKD. About this clonotype: Antigen specificity is unknown.

cDNA libraries for TCR beta contained unique molecular identifiers. Researchers reported about 500,000 cDNA molecules coming from around 1 to 9.1 million T cells. TCRdb independently ran MiXCR on the PCR reads; one entry per CDR3 protein. This table has about half a million distinct CDR3 sequences, around a third appearing once. The V gene is TRBV24-1, the J gene TRBJ2-2; D could derive from TRBD1 or TRBD2 (5 bases each). This sequence was found in a girl younger than 18 with multiple sclerosis. What was sequenced was blood. CDR3 protein: CATMGPGELFF. The DNA of the CDR3 is TGTGCCACCATGGGACCCGGGGAGCTGTTTTTT.